The T cell receptor (beta chain) under discussion was sequenced for a study of blood T cell repertoires in COVID-19. Background on the study: There were acute and convalescent COVID-19 samples, and they came from the United States, Italy and Spain.

Per the authors' pipeline: Nucleated cell counts were estimated from reference gene primer amplification. Sequencing used immunoSEQ multiplex PCR; TCRdb keeps in-frame clones, though not all of them. For V, J and clone size, that table is used; D and trimming come from the DNA. The repertoire holds about 88,000 clones, about 88% seen once, with approximately 5.2% in the top ten. This TCR derives from a woman of 80 years or more with active COVID-19. The sample comprised peripheral blood.

The CDR3 here is CASSQDGQEDEQFF. CDR3 DNA: TGCGCCAGCAGCCAAGATGGCCAAGAGGATGAGCAGTTCTTC. The chain employs TRBV4-3 and TRBJ2-1; D remains unclear. CDR3 length equals 14 residues. Looked up from germline, CDR1 is LGHNA and CDR2 is YSLEER. V lost 0 bases and J 8 bases, leaving 11 bases between the germline ends.